The entry below gives a single TCR beta chain sequence along with its context. This CDR3 spans 13 amino acids. The V gene lost 5 bases and the J gene lost 4 bases, with 9 bases spanning the gap. Germline V gene lookup returns CDR1 SGHTA and CDR2 FQGNSA. This sample is part of a study of cytomegalovirus exposure and HLA in healthy donors. Primers included in the PCR were 60 Vbeta and 13 Jbeta primers. Generated by immunoSEQ multiplex PCR, the TCRdb table keeps only in-frame clones and is missing some. The sample contains 150,000 to 200,000 clones, 80% of which appear only once. The chain joins TRBV7-2 to TRBJ1-5; D call uncertain. Sequenced input: PBMCs. The TCR comes from a man aged 30 to 39 in good health and CMV-seronegative. CDR3 sequence reads: CASSADWNQPQHF. The CDR3 nucleotides read TGTGCCAGCAGCGCGGACTGGAATCAGCCCCAGCATTTT.